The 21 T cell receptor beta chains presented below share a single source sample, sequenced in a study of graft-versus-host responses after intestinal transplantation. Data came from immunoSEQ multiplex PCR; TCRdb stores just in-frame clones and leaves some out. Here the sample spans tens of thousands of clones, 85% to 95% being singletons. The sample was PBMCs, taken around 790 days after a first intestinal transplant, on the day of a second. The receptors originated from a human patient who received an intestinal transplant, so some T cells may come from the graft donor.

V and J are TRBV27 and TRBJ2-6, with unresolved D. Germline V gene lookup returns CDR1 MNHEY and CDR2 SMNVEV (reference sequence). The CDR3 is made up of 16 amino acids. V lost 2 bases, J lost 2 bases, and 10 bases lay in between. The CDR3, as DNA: TGTGCCAGCAGTTTAATAGGCCTAACTGGGGCCAACGTCCTGACTTTC. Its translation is CASSLIGLTGANVLTF.

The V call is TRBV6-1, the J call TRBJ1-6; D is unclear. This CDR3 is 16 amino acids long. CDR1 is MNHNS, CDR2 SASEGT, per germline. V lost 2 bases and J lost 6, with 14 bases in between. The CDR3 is CASSEYHPPANSPLHF. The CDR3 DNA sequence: TGTGCCAGCAGTGAATATCATCCCCCGGCTAATTCACCCCTCCACTTT.

CDR3 sequence: CASSGSVHGGQFF. CDR3 in DNA: TGTGCCAGCAGCGGGTCCGTTCACGGCGGGCAGTTCTTC. This rearrangement joins TRBV6-6 to TRBJ2-1; D is ambiguous. V was clipped by 6 bases and J by 12 bases, with 18 bases between them. CDR1 and CDR2 from the germline V gene are MNHNY and SVGAGI (reference sequence). The length of the CDR3 is 13 residues.

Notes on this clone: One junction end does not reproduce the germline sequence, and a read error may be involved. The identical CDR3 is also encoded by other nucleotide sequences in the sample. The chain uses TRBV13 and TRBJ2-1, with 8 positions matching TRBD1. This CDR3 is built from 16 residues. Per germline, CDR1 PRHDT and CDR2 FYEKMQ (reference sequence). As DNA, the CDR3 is TGTGCCAGCAGCGGCAGGGGGCCCAGCTCCTACAATGAACAGTTCTTC. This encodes CASSGRGPSSYNEQFF.

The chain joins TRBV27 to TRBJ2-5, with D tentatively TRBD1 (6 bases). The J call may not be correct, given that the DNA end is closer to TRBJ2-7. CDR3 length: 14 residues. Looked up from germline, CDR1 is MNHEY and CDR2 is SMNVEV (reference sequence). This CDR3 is CASSYTGFGYEQYF. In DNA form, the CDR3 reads TGTGCCAGCAGTTATACAGGGTTCGGCTACGAGCAGTACTTC.

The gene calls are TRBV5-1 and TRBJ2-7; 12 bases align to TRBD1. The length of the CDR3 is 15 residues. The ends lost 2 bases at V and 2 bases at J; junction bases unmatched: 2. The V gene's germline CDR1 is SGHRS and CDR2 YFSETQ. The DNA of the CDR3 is TGCGCCAGCAGCTTCGGGACAGGGGGCACCTACGAGCAGTACTTC. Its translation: CASSFGTGGTYEQYF.

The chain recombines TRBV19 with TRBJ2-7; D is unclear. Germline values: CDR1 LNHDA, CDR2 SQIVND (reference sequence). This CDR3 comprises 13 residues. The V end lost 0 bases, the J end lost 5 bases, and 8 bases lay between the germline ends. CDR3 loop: CASSIDPRNEQYF. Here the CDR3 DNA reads TGTGCCAGTAGTATAGATCCGAGAAACGAGCAGTACTTC.

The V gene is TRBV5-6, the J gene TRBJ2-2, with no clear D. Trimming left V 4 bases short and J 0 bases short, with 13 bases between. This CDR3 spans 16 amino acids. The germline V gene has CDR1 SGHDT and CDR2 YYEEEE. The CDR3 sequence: CASSLSSDANTGELFF. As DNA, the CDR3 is TGTGCCAGCAGCCTGTCGTCCGATGCGAACACCGGGGAGCTGTTTTTT.

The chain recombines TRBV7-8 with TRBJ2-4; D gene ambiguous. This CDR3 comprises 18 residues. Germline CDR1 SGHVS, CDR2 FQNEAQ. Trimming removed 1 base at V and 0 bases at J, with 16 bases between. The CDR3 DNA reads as TGTGCCAGCAGCTTAGGAGGATTGGGTTTACTAGCCAAAAACATTCAGTACTTC. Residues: CASSLGGLGLLAKNIQYF.

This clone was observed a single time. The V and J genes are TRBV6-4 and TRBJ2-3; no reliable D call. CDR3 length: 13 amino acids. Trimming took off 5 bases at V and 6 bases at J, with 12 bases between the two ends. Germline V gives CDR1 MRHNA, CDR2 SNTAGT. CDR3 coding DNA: TGTGCCAGCAGTCTTAGGGATCAGGATACGCAGTATTTT. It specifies CASSLRDQDTQYF.

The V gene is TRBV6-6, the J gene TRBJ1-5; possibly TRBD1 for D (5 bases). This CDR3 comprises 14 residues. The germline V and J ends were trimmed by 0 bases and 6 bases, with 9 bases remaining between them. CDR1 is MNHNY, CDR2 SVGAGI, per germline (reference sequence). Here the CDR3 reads CASSYSGPSQPQHF. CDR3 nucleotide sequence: TGTGCCAGCAGTTACTCGGGGCCTAGTCAGCCCCAGCATTTT.

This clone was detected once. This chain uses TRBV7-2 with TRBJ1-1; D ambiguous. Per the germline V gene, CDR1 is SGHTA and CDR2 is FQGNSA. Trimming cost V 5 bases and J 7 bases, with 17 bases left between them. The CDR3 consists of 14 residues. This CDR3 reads CASSPVTSHIEAFF. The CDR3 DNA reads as TGTGCCAGCAGCCCAGTTACCTCCCACATTGAAGCTTTCTTT.

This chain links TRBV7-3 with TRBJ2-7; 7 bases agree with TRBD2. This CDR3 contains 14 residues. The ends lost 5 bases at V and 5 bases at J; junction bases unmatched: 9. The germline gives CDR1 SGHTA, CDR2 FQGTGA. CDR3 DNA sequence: TGTGCCAGCAGCAAGACCCCACTAGCGCACGAGCAGTACTTC. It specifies CASSKTPLAHEQYF.

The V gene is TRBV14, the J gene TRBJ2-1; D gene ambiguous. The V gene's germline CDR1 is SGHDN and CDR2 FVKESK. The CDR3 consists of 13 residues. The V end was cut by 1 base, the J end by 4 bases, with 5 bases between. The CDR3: CASSQGPYNEQFF. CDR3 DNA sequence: TGTGCCAGCAGCCAAGGGCCTTACAATGAGCAGTTCTTC.

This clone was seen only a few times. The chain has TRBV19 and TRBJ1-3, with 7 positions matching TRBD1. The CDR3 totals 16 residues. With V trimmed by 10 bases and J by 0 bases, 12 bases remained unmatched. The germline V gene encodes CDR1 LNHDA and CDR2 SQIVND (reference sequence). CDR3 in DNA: TGTGCCACCAAGGGTGGGACAGCCAACTCTGGAAACACCATATATTTT. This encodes CATKGGTANSGNTIYF.

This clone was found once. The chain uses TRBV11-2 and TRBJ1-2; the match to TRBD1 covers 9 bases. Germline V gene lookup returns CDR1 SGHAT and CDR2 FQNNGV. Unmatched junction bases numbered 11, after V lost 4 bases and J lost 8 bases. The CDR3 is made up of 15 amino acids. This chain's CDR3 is CASSSNRGRGEGYTF. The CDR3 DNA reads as TGTGCCAGCAGCTCTAACAGGGGGCGAGGCGAAGGCTACACCTTC. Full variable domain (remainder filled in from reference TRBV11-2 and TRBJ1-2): EAGVAQSPRYKIIEKRQSVAFWCNPISGHATLYWYQQILGQGPKLLIQFQNNGVVDDSQLPKDRFSAERLKGVDSTLKIQPAKLEDSAVYLCASSSNRGRGEGYTFGSGTRLTVV.

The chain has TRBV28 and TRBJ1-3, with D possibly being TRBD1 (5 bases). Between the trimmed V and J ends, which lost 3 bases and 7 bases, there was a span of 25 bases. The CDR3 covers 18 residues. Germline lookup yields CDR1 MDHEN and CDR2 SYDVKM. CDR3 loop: CASSLYGGLAGLANTIYF. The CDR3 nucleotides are TGTGCCAGCAGTTTGTATGGGGGGTTGGCCGGTCTGGCCAACACCATATATTTT.

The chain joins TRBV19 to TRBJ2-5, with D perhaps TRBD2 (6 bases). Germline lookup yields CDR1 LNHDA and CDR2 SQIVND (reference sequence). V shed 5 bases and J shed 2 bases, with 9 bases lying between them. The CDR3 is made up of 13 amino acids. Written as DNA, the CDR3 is TGTGCCAGTAGTGAGGGAGGTCAAGAGACCCAGTACTTC. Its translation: CASSEGGQETQYF. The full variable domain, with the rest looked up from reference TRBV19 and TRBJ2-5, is DGGITQSPKYLFRKEGQNVTLSCEQNLNHDAMYWYRQDPGQGLRLIYYSQIVNDFQKGDIAEGYSVSREKKESFPLTVTSAQKNPTAFYLCASSEGGQETQYFGPGTRLLVL.

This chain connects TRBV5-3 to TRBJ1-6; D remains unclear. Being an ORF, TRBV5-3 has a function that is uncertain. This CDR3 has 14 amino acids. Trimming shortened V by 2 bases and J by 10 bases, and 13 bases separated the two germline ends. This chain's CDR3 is CARSFLLRRSPLHF. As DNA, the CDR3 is TGTGCCAGAAGCTTCCTCCTGAGGAGGTCACCCCTCCACTTT.

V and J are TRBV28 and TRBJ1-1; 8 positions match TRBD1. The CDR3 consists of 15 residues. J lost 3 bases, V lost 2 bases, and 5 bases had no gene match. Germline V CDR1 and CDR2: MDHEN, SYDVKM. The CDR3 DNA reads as TGTGCCAGCAGTTTACAAACGACAGGGGACACTGAAGCTTTCTTT. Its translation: CASSLQTTGDTEAFF.

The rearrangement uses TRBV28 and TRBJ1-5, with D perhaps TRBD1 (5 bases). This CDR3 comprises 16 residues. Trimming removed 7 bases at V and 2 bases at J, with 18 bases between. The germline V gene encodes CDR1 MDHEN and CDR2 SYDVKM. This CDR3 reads CASTRGGVAGNQPQHF. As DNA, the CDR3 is TGTGCCAGCACCCGGGGGGGGGTCGCTGGCAATCAGCCCCAGCATTTT.